This entry lists 8 T cell receptor beta chains sequenced from one sample in a study of cytomegalovirus exposure and HLA in healthy donors. Researchers ran the PCR with 60 Vbeta and 13 Jbeta primers. Repertoires were generated with immunoSEQ multiplex PCR, while TCRdb's copy carries only in-frame clones and drops some. The data hold over 75,000 clones, with 60% to 80% observed a single time. Sequenced input: PBMCs. The receptors originated from a man between 45 and 60 years old in good health and CMV-seropositive.

V and J are TRBV14 and TRBJ1-1, with a weak D call TRBD1 (6 bases). Germline CDR1 reads SGHDN; CDR2 reads FVKESK. V shed 7 bases and J shed 1 base, with 10 bases lying between them. The CDR3 length is 13 residues. The CDR3 loop is CASTLGQNTEAFF. For the CDR3, the DNA is TGTGCCAGCACCCTGGGACAGAACACTGAAGCTTTCTTT.

This clone has a handful of counts. This chain links TRBV29-1 with TRBJ2-3; 9 bases are a match to TRBD1. Trimming cost V 6 bases and J 4 bases; bases outside gene matches: 11. Germline CDR1 SQVTM, CDR2 ANQGSEA. The CDR3 runs to 15 residues. CDR3 coding DNA: TGCAGCGTGGGACCGGGACAGGGATGGGCAGATACGCAGTATTTT. Residues: CSVGPGQGWADTQYF.

The J gene is TRBJ1-2, the V gene TRBV7-2, with 8 bases that match TRBD1. V was pared by 3 bases and J by 2 bases, with 5 bases of the junction left unmatched. Germline V gene data show CDR1 as SGHTA and CDR2 as FQGNSA. There are 15 residues in the CDR3. Here the CDR3 reads CASSLYRGENYGYTF. The CDR3 DNA reads as TGTGCCAGCAGCTTGTACAGGGGGGAAAACTATGGCTACACCTTC.

The V and J genes are TRBV5-1 and TRBJ1-1, with D possibly being TRBD1 (6 bases). There are 16 residues in the CDR3. The V gene lost 2 bases and the J gene lost 2 bases, with 16 bases spanning the gap. CDR1 SGHRS and CDR2 YFSETQ come from the germline V gene. For the CDR3, the DNA is TGCGCCAGCAGCTTAAGGAGGACAGAGTCAAACACTGAAGCTTTCTTT. Encoded protein: CASSLRRTESNTEAFF.

The chain links TRBV30 to TRBJ2-1; 7 positions match TRBD2. With 0 bases clipped from V and 1 base from J, the junction kept 9 bases outside the gene matches. The CDR3 spans 17 residues. Per germline, CDR1 GTSNPN and CDR2 SVGIG (reference sequence). DNA of the CDR3: TGTGCCTGGAGTGTTGGGTTCGGGGGGACTTCCTACAATGAGCAGTTCTTC. Protein sequence: CAWSVGFGGTSYNEQFF.

Turning to this clone: Given the absence of the conserved phenylalanine or tryptophan at the CDR3 end, a read error is likely. The DNA is omitted, as the CDR3 cannot be located on it reliably, and the CDR3 follows TCRdb's listing. This chain links TRBV5-1 with TRBJ2-7; no DNA check was done on the table's D call, TRBD2. The length of the CDR3 is 11 amino acids, counting both ends. Germline V lookup: CDR1 SGHRS, CDR2 YFSETQ. CDR3 region: CASSLGRDPFL.

V is TRBV29-1 and J is TRBJ2-7, with 9 bases matching TRBD1. This CDR3 has 13 residues. Losses at the gene ends were 7 bases for V and 5 bases for J; bases not matched to a gene: 9. Germline V gene lookup returns CDR1 SQVTM and CDR2 ANQGSEA. Here the CDR3 reads CSGGQGPDNEQYF. In nucleotides, the CDR3 is TGCAGCGGAGGACAGGGGCCGGATAACGAGCAGTACTTC.

This chain uses TRBV2 with TRBJ2-7; 7 bases agree with TRBD2. This CDR3 has 13 amino acids. With V trimmed by 6 bases and J by 1 base, 3 bases remained unmatched. Germline-derived CDR1 and CDR2 are SNHLY and FYNNEI. The CDR3 sequence is CASRGRGSYEQYF. DNA of the CDR3: TGTGCCAGCAGGGGGCGGGGGTCCTACGAGCAGTACTTC.